A selection of T cell receptor beta chains follows, all from one sample in a study of early T cells in non-severe SARS-CoV-2 infection. TCRdb fed the 5' RACE reads into MiXCR, producing one record per CDR3 protein. The sample includes 70,000 or so distinct CDR3 sequences, about 4.6% of them seen just once. The sequenced sample was whole blood, obtained at baseline. The receptors were sampled from an adult who was a healthcare worker with PCR-confirmed SARS-CoV-2 infection or an uninfected control (not recorded which). The donor label of this sample is uncertain. The CDR3 runs from the conserved cysteine through the conserved F or W. Fields, in order: V gene, J gene, clone size, CDR3 length, D gene, CDR3 DNA, CDR3 protein. D genes are given only for firm matches. Clone size is stated in some rows and not others, as once, few, many or a class when expanded.

v_call: TRBV7-3; j_call: TRBJ2-1; clone_size: few; cdr3_length: 16; d_call: TRBD1; cdr3_nt: TGTGCCAGCAGCTTATGGGCAGGGGGCGTAAACAATGAGCAGTTCTTC; cdr3_aa: CASSLWAGGVNNEQFF
v_call: TRBV10-2; j_call: TRBJ2-2; clone_size: few; cdr3_length: 16; d_call: TRBD2; cdr3_nt: TGCGCCAGCAGTGGACCGGGACTAGCGGGGTCCGGGGAGCTGTTTTTT; cdr3_aa: CASSGPGLAGSGELFF
v_call: TRBV7-9; j_call: TRBJ2-3; clone_size: many; cdr3_length: 14; d_call: TRBD1; cdr3_nt: TGTGCCAGCAGCGGTTGGACAGGGTCAGATACGCAGTATTTT; cdr3_aa: CASSGWTGSDTQYF
v_call: TRBV5-6; j_call: TRBJ1-4; clone_size: few; cdr3_length: 16; d_call: TRBD1; cdr3_nt: TGTGCCAGCAGCTGGCGGAAGGCGGACAGGAGTGAAAAACTGTTTTTT; cdr3_aa: CASSWRKADRSEKLFF
v_call: TRBV10-1; j_call: TRBJ2-5; clone_size: -; cdr3_length: 16; d_call: -; cdr3_nt: TGCGCCAGCAGTGAGTCGGGGGGACTGTACCAAGAGACCCAGTACTTC; cdr3_aa: CASSESGGLYQETQYF
v_call: TRBV6-5; j_call: TRBJ2-3; clone_size: many; cdr3_length: 16; d_call: -; cdr3_nt: TGTGCCAGCAGTTACATAGCGTCCCCCGACACAGATACGCAGTATTTT; cdr3_aa: CASSYIASPDTDTQYF
v_call: TRBV10-3; j_call: TRBJ2-7; clone_size: many; cdr3_length: 12; d_call: -; cdr3_nt: TGTGCCATCAGTGAATTGTCAGCCGAGCAGTACTTC; cdr3_aa: CAISELSAEQYF
v_call: TRBV7-6; j_call: TRBJ1-3; clone_size: many; cdr3_length: 19; d_call: -; cdr3_nt: TGTGCCAGCAGCGCCACCCCCCCCGTCGCTCAACGGGACGGAAACACCATATATTTT; cdr3_aa: CASSATPPVAQRDGNTIYF
v_call: TRBV11-2; j_call: TRBJ2-1; clone_size: -; cdr3_length: 16; d_call: -; cdr3_nt: TGTGCCAGCAGCTTAGTGGCGGCTAGCTCCTACAATGAGCAGTTCTTC; cdr3_aa: CASSLVAASSYNEQFF
v_call: TRBV18; j_call: TRBJ2-5; clone_size: -; cdr3_length: 14; d_call: TRBD1; cdr3_nt: TGTGCCAGCTCACCAAGGGACAGTCGAGAGACCCAGTACTTC; cdr3_aa: CASSPRDSRETQYF
v_call: TRBV28; j_call: TRBJ2-7; clone_size: few; cdr3_length: 15; d_call: -; cdr3_nt: TGTGCCAGCAGTTTTCCGGGACGGTACTCCTACGAGCAGTACTTC; cdr3_aa: CASSFPGRYSYEQYF
v_call: TRBV3-1; j_call: TRBJ2-1; clone_size: few; cdr3_length: 12; d_call: -; cdr3_nt: TGTGCCAGCAGCCAAGATATCGGTGAGCAGTTCTTC; cdr3_aa: CASSQDIGEQFF
v_call: TRBV6-2/TRBV6-3; j_call: TRBJ1-2; clone_size: many; cdr3_length: 14; d_call: TRBD1; cdr3_nt: TGTGCCAGCACCCGTGAGACAGGGGCGCATGGCTACACCTTC; cdr3_aa: CASTRETGAHGYTF
v_call: TRBV5-8; j_call: TRBJ1-6; clone_size: -; cdr3_length: 12; d_call: -; cdr3_nt: TGTGCCAGCAGCTTGGACAGTTCACCCCTCCACTTT; cdr3_aa: CASSLDSSPLHF
v_call: TRBV5-4; j_call: TRBJ2-7; clone_size: -; cdr3_length: 14; d_call: -; cdr3_nt: TGTGCCAGCAGCTTGGCCGGGTCAGCCTACGAGCAGTACTTC; cdr3_aa: CASSLAGSAYEQYF
v_call: TRBV7-9; j_call: TRBJ1-5; clone_size: many; cdr3_length: 17; d_call: -; cdr3_nt: TGTGCCAGCAGCTCAACCCCTGGAGGGGGGATAGATCAGCCCCAGCATTTT; cdr3_aa: CASSSTPGGGIDQPQHF
v_call: TRBV24-1; j_call: TRBJ2-7; clone_size: -; cdr3_length: 15; d_call: -; cdr3_nt: TGTGCCACCAGTGGCGCCGGGACCGCAGCCTACGAGCAGTACTTC; cdr3_aa: CATSGAGTAAYEQYF
v_call: TRBV7-9; j_call: TRBJ2-1; clone_size: many; cdr3_length: 16; d_call: -; cdr3_nt: TGTGCCAGCAGCCCCCGGGTGGCCGGGGCCGACAATGAGCAGTTCTTC; cdr3_aa: CASSPRVAGADNEQFF
v_call: TRBV25-1; j_call: TRBJ2-2; clone_size: many; cdr3_length: 13; d_call: -; cdr3_nt: TGTGCCAGCAGTCCCCCCTACACCGGGGAGCTGTTTTTT; cdr3_aa: CASSPPYTGELFF
v_call: TRBV18; j_call: TRBJ2-7; clone_size: many; cdr3_length: 14; d_call: -; cdr3_nt: TGTGCCAGCTCACCACTGCAGGGCGCGCACGAGCAGTACTTC; cdr3_aa: CASSPLQGAHEQYF
v_call: TRBV19; j_call: TRBJ1-4; clone_size: few; cdr3_length: 11; d_call: -; cdr3_nt: TGTGCCAGTAGTATCAATGAAAAACTGTTTTTT; cdr3_aa: CASSINEKLFF
v_call: TRBV12-3/TRBV12-4; j_call: TRBJ1-6; clone_size: many; cdr3_length: 15; d_call: TRBD1; cdr3_nt: TGTGCCAGCAGTTTATGGCAGGGGGCGAATTCACCCCTCCACTTT; cdr3_aa: CASSLWQGANSPLHF
v_call: TRBV7-3; j_call: TRBJ2-1; clone_size: few; cdr3_length: 17; d_call: -; cdr3_nt: TGTGCCAGCAGCTTAAATGGGGGGCGGAGCTCCTACAATGAGCAGTTCTTC; cdr3_aa: CASSLNGGRSSYNEQFF
v_call: TRBV7-9; j_call: TRBJ2-7; clone_size: many; cdr3_length: 15; d_call: -; cdr3_nt: TGTGCCAGCAGCTTAGCGGCAAGTTCTACCTACGAGCAGTACTTC; cdr3_aa: CASSLAASSTYEQYF
v_call: TRBV7-2; j_call: TRBJ2-2; clone_size: few; cdr3_length: 15; d_call: -; cdr3_nt: TGTGCCAGCAGCTTATTCGGGAAAGTTACCGGGGAGCTGTTTTTT; cdr3_aa: CASSLFGKVTGELFF
v_call: TRBV11-3; j_call: TRBJ2-1; clone_size: many; cdr3_length: 15; d_call: TRBD1; cdr3_nt: TGTGCCAGCAGCTTGGGCAGGGGGTCCTACAATGAGCAGTTCTTC; cdr3_aa: CASSLGRGSYNEQFF
v_call: TRBV5-5; j_call: TRBJ1-2; clone_size: few; cdr3_length: 14; d_call: TRBD1; cdr3_nt: TGTGCCAGCAGCGCGGGGACAGGGGCAGGCGGCTACACCTTC; cdr3_aa: CASSAGTGAGGYTF
v_call: TRBV7-8; j_call: TRBJ1-1; clone_size: -; cdr3_length: 18; d_call: -; cdr3_nt: TGTGCCAGCAGCATCGTGGGATGGGGGGCCCCTTCGAACACTGAAGCTTTCTTT; cdr3_aa: CASSIVGWGAPSNTEAFF
v_call: TRBV28; j_call: TRBJ1-1; clone_size: -; cdr3_length: 15; d_call: TRBD1; cdr3_nt: TGTGCCAGCAGTTCCGGACAGGGGAAGAACACTGAAGCTTTCTTT; cdr3_aa: CASSSGQGKNTEAFF
v_call: TRBV12-3/TRBV12-4; j_call: TRBJ1-2; clone_size: -; cdr3_length: 12; d_call: -; cdr3_nt: TGTGCCAGCAGCCCGCTGGTATATGGCTACACCTTC; cdr3_aa: CASSPLVYGYTF
v_call: TRBV6-6; j_call: TRBJ1-5; clone_size: many; cdr3_length: 14; d_call: -; cdr3_nt: TGTGCCAGCAATGTTGCGCCCGACAGCCAGCCCCAGCATTTT; cdr3_aa: CASNVAPDSQPQHF
v_call: TRBV12-3/TRBV12-4; j_call: TRBJ1-1; clone_size: many; cdr3_length: 16; d_call: -; cdr3_nt: TGTGCCAGCAGTTTCCCCCGCAACCAGGGGAGGTATGAAGCTTTCTTT; cdr3_aa: CASSFPRNQGRYEAFF
v_call: TRBV12-3/TRBV12-4; j_call: TRBJ2-1; clone_size: many; cdr3_length: 15; d_call: -; cdr3_nt: TGTGCCAGCACACCTTCGGGGAGCCGCTACAATGAGCAGTTCTTC; cdr3_aa: CASTPSGSRYNEQFF
v_call: TRBV29-1; j_call: TRBJ2-7; clone_size: few; cdr3_length: 15; d_call: TRBD2; cdr3_nt: TGCAGCGTTGAAGATCGCGGGAGGAAACTAGTCGAGCAGTACTTC; cdr3_aa: CSVEDRGRKLVEQYF
v_call: TRBV6-5; j_call: TRBJ1-2; clone_size: many; cdr3_length: 15; d_call: -; cdr3_nt: TGTGCCAGCAGTTACTCGAACGGGGGCAACTATGGCTACACCTTC; cdr3_aa: CASSYSNGGNYGYTF
v_call: TRBV7-9; j_call: TRBJ1-6; clone_size: many; cdr3_length: 14; d_call: TRBD1; cdr3_nt: TGTGCCAGCAGCTTGGGACAGGAAAGTTCACCCCTCCACTTT; cdr3_aa: CASSLGQESSPLHF
v_call: TRBV7-8; j_call: TRBJ2-1; clone_size: many; cdr3_length: 16; d_call: TRBD2; cdr3_nt: TGTGCCAGCAGCTTGCGGACTAGCGGCATCTTCAATGAGCAGTTCTTC; cdr3_aa: CASSLRTSGIFNEQFF
v_call: TRBV6-5; j_call: TRBJ1-5; clone_size: many; cdr3_length: 14; d_call: -; cdr3_nt: TGTGCCAGCAGCCCCGGACTCCTCAATCAGCCCCAGCATTTT; cdr3_aa: CASSPGLLNQPQHF
v_call: TRBV6-6; j_call: TRBJ1-4; clone_size: many; cdr3_length: 14; d_call: -; cdr3_nt: TGTGCCAGCAGCCGTGACTGGCCCCCCGAAAAACTGTTTTTT; cdr3_aa: CASSRDWPPEKLFF
v_call: TRBV28; j_call: TRBJ2-1; clone_size: many; cdr3_length: 14; d_call: TRBD1; cdr3_nt: TGTGCCAGCAGTTTCGCCGACAGGGTACATGAGCAGTTCTTC; cdr3_aa: CASSFADRVHEQFF
v_call: TRBV25-1; j_call: TRBJ1-4; clone_size: many; cdr3_length: 13; d_call: -; cdr3_nt: TGTGCCACCTCCAGGACAACTAATGAAAAACTGTTTTTT; cdr3_aa: CATSRTTNEKLFF
v_call: TRBV27; j_call: TRBJ1-1; clone_size: -; cdr3_length: 16; d_call: -; cdr3_nt: TGTGCCAGCAGTCCAACAGTGTGGGAAGTTGAAACTGAAGCTTTCTTT; cdr3_aa: CASSPTVWEVETEAFF
v_call: TRBV2; j_call: TRBJ1-2; clone_size: many; cdr3_length: 14; d_call: TRBD1; cdr3_nt: TGTGCCAGCATCCTCAGGGGGCGTAACTATGGCTACACCTTC; cdr3_aa: CASILRGRNYGYTF
v_call: TRBV6-2/TRBV6-3; j_call: TRBJ2-2; clone_size: -; cdr3_length: 14; d_call: -; cdr3_nt: TGTGCCAGCAGAGCAGGGCAGAACACCGGGGAGCTGTTTTTT; cdr3_aa: CASRAGQNTGELFF
v_call: TRBV5-6; j_call: TRBJ1-6; clone_size: -; cdr3_length: 15; d_call: -; cdr3_nt: TGTGCCAGCAGCTTGGGGCCCACAGGGAATTCACCCCTCCACTTT; cdr3_aa: CASSLGPTGNSPLHF
v_call: TRBV11-2; j_call: TRBJ1-1; clone_size: -; cdr3_length: 15; d_call: -; cdr3_nt: TGTGCCAGCAGCTTACCTGGGGGTATGAACACTGAAGCTTTCTTT; cdr3_aa: CASSLPGGMNTEAFF
v_call: TRBV6-2/TRBV6-3; j_call: TRBJ2-3; clone_size: few; cdr3_length: 20; d_call: -; cdr3_nt: TGTGCCAGCAGCTCCTTTTCACGGGGGGCAACCACCTTGGGCACAGATACGCAGTATTTT; cdr3_aa: CASSSFSRGATTLGTDTQYF
v_call: TRBV15; j_call: TRBJ1-2; clone_size: many; cdr3_length: 14; d_call: -; cdr3_nt: TGTGCCACCAGCAGAGATGCCAGGCTCTATGGCTACACCTTC; cdr3_aa: CATSRDARLYGYTF
v_call: TRBV6-2/TRBV6-3; j_call: TRBJ1-2; clone_size: few; cdr3_length: 12; d_call: -; cdr3_nt: TGTGCCAGCAGAAAGGTTAACTATGGCTACACCTTC; cdr3_aa: CASRKVNYGYTF
v_call: TRBV10-1; j_call: TRBJ2-5; clone_size: many; cdr3_length: 13; d_call: -; cdr3_nt: TGCGCCAGCAGTGAGCTCAGGATGGAGACCCAGTACTTC; cdr3_aa: CASSELRMETQYF
v_call: TRBV2; j_call: TRBJ1-1; clone_size: few; cdr3_length: 13; d_call: TRBD1; cdr3_nt: TGTGCCAGCAGCGGACAGGGTACGACTGAAGCTTTCTTT; cdr3_aa: CASSGQGTTEAFF
v_call: TRBV6-2/TRBV6-3; j_call: TRBJ1-1; clone_size: -; cdr3_length: 13; d_call: -; cdr3_nt: TGTGCCAGCAGTTACCACGACAACACTGAAGCTTTCTTT; cdr3_aa: CASSYHDNTEAFF
v_call: TRBV7-2; j_call: TRBJ2-7; clone_size: many; cdr3_length: 15; d_call: -; cdr3_nt: TGTGCCAGCACCACCACTCGAGGGAGAAACTACGAGCAGTACTTC; cdr3_aa: CASTTTRGRNYEQYF
v_call: TRBV6-4; j_call: TRBJ2-1; clone_size: -; cdr3_length: 15; d_call: -; cdr3_nt: TGTGCCAGCAGTGACGAAGCAGGTGGGCCCAATGAGCAGTTCTTC; cdr3_aa: CASSDEAGGPNEQFF
v_call: TRBV4-1; j_call: TRBJ2-3; clone_size: -; cdr3_length: 14; d_call: -; cdr3_nt: TGCGCCAGCAGCCAGCTCGTCAGCACAGATACGCAGTATTTT; cdr3_aa: CASSQLVSTDTQYF